Given below is one T cell receptor beta chain in context. RNA transcripts served as the template for amplifying TCR beta CDR3 regions. HTBI primers were the set used in a first-round RT-PCR of the TCR CDR3. TCRdb reanalysed the multiplex PCR reads using MiXCR and keeps one entry per CDR3 protein. The sample holds some 650,000 distinct CDR3 sequences, roughly a sixth seen once. This sample stems from a study of T cells in Graves' hyperthyroidism and ophthalmopathy. V shed 4 bases and J shed 6 bases, with 13 bases lying between them. Germline values: CDR1 LNHDA, CDR2 SQIVND (reference sequence). CDR3 size: 14 residues.

This chain joins TRBV19 and TRBJ2-1; D may be TRBD2 (6 bases). Sequenced: blood. This clonotype was obtained from a woman in her thirties or forties with Graves' ophthalmopathy. CDR3 DNA: TGTGCCAGTAGTAGGGCGGGAAGTACCAATGAGCAGTTCTTC. Encoded protein: CASSRAGSTNEQFF.